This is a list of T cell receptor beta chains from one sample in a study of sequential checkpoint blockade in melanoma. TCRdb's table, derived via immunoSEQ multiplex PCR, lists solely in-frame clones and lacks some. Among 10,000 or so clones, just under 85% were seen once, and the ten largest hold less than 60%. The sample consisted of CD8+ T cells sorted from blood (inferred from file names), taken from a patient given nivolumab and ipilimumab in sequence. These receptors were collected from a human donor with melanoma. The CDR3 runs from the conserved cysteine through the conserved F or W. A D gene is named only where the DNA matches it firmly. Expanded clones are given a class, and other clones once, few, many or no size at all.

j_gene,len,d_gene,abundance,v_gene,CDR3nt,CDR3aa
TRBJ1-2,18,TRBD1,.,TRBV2,TGTGCCAGCAGCAGGGGGGCCTATGGAGGAACTGCGGACTATGGCTACACCTTC,CASSRGAYGGTADYGYTF
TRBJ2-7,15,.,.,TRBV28,TGTGCCAGCAGTACAACCTCCCGGGAGACCTACGAGCAGTACTTC,CASSTTSRETYEQYF
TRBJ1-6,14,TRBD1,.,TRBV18,TGTGCCAGCTCACCAGGGACAGTGAGGTCACCCCTCCACTTT,CASSPGTVRSPLHF
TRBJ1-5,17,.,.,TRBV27,TGTGCCAGCAGTTTAGGGAAGGACAGTTTGTGGAATCAGCCCCAGCATTTT,CASSLGKDSLWNQPQHF
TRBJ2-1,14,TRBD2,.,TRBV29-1,TGCAGCGCGGGACTAGCGAGCTCCTACAATGAGCAGTTCTTC,CSAGLASSYNEQFF
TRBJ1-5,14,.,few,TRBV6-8,TGTGCCAGCAGACGGGGGGGTAGCAATCAGCCCCAGCATTTT,CASRRGGSNQPQHF
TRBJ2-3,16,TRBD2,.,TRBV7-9,TGTGCCGTCCCGACTAGCGGGGGGCTTAGCACAGATACGCAGTATTTT,CAVPTSGGLSTDTQYF
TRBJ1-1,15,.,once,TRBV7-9,TGTGCCAGCAGCTTAGCGCAGGGGATGAACACTGAAGCTTTCTTT,CASSLAQGMNTEAFF
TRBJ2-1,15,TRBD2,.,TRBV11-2,TGTGCCAGCAGCTTACTAGCGGGGGGTTACAATGAGCAGTTCTTC,CASSLLAGGYNEQFF
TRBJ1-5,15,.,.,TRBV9,TGTGCCAGCAGCGTAGAGGGACATTTCAATCAGCCCCAGCATTTT,CASSVEGHFNQPQHF
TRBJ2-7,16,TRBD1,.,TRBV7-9,TGTGCCAGCAGCCCCACCCCGGACAGGCTTGATATTGAGCAGTACTTC,CASSPTPDRLDIEQYF
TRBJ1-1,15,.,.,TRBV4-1,TGCGCCAGCAGCCAAGAAGCGGCCATGAACACTGAAGCTTTCTTT,CASSQEAAMNTEAFF
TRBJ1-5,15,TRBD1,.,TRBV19,TGTGCCAGTAGCAGGACAGGCTATAGCAATCAGCCCCAGCATTTT,CASSRTGYSNQPQHF
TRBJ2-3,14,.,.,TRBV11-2,TGTGCCAGCAGCGGGGACTTAGCCACAGATACGCAGTATTTT,CASSGDLATDTQYF
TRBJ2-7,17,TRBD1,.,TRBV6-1,TGTGCCAGCAGTGACAGCTGGACAGGGGAGAGTGCCTACGAGCAGTACTTC,CASSDSWTGESAYEQYF
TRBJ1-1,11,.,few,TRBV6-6,TGTGCCAGCAGTACCGGGAAAGAAGCTTTCTTT,CASSTGKEAFF
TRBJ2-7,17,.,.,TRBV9,TGTGCCAGCAGCGTAGCTAAGGACGGGGACACTACCTACGAGCAGTACTTC,CASSVAKDGDTTYEQYF
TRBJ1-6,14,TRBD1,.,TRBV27,TGTGCCAGCAGTTGGGACAGGGGCAATTCACCCCTCCACTTT,CASSWDRGNSPLHF
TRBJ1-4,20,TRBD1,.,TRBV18,TGTGCCAGCTCACCTTCCCGGGACAGCTTTCCCACCCAAAGTAATGAAAAACTGTTTTTT,CASSPSRDSFPTQSNEKLFF
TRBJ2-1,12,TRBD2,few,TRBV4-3,TGCGCCAGCAGCCAAGAGGCGGGGGGTGAGTTCTTC,CASSQEAGGEFF
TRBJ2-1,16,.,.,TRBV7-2,TGTGCCAGCAGCTTAGAACTAGGAGCCTCCTACAATGAGCAGTTCTTC,CASSLELGASYNEQFF
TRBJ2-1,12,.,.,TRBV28,TGTGCCAGCGGGTCAACTAGAGATGAGCAGTTCTTC,CASGSTRDEQFF
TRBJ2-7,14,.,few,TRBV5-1,TGCGCCAGCAGCTTAAAACAGGATACCTACGAGCAGTACTTC,CASSLKQDTYEQYF
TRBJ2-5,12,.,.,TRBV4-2,TGTGCCAGCAGCCAAACTCGGGAGACCCAGTACTTC,CASSQTRETQYF
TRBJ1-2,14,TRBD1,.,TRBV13,TGTGCCAGCAGCTTGGGGACAGGGAGTTATGGCTACACCTTC,CASSLGTGSYGYTF
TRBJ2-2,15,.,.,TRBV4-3,TGCGCCAGCAGCCAAGCCAGGGGGAACACCGGGGAGCTGTTTTTT,CASSQARGNTGELFF
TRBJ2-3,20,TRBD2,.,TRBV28,TGTGCCAGCAGTTTACCCCCCGTCCGGACTAGCGGGGGGTGGAAGGATACGCAGTATTTT,CASSLPPVRTSGGWKDTQYF
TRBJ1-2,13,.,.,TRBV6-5,TGTGCCAGCAGCTCCGTTATCAGCTATGGCTACACCTTC,CASSSVISYGYTF
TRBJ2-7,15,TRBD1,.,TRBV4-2,TGTGCCAGCAGCAACGCCGGGACAGGGGGCCACGAGCAGTACTTC,CASSNAGTGGHEQYF
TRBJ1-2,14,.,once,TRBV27,TGTGCCAGCAGTGCGGACATCTCCAACTATGGCTACACCTTC,CASSADISNYGYTF
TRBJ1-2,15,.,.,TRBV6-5,TGTGCCAGCAGTTACTCTAGCGGGACAAACTATGGCTACACCTTC,CASSYSSGTNYGYTF
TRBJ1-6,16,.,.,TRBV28,TGTGCCAGCAGTTCTCGGACAGTGATCTATAATTCACCCCTCCACTTT,CASSSRTVIYNSPLHF
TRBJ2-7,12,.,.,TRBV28,TGTGCTTCTCGGGAAGGATCCTACGAGCAGTACTTC,CASREGSYEQYF
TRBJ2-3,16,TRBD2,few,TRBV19,TGTGCCAGTGGACTAGCGGGGGGTAGTAACACAGATACGCAGTATTTT,CASGLAGGSNTDTQYF
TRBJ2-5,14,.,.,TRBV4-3,TGCGCCAGCAGCCAAGTTTTAGGGGGAGAGACCCAGTACTTC,CASSQVLGGETQYF
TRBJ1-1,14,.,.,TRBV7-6,TGTGCCAGCAGCTTAGCTCAGGCACACACTGAAGCTTTCTTT,CASSLAQAHTEAFF
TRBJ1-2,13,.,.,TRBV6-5,TGTGCCAGCAGTTCTGGAGGGTCGGGGGGCTACACCTTC,CASSSGGSGGYTF
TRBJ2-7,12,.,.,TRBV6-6,TGTGCCGCCGGTCCCACGTTCTACGAGCAGTACTTC,CAAGPTFYEQYF
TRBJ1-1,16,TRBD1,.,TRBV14,TGTGCCAGCAGCCCAAAACAGGGGGTGATGAACACTGAAGCTTTCTTT,CASSPKQGVMNTEAFF
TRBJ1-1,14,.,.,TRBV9,TGTGCCAGCAGCGTAGAAGGGAGGGGCACTGAAGCTTTCTTT,CASSVEGRGTEAFF
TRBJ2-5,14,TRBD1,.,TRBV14,TGTGCCAGCAGCCTCCGACAGGGGTTGGAGACCCAGTACTTC,CASSLRQGLETQYF
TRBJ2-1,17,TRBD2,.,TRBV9,TGTGCCAGCAGCGTAGGTAGCGGGGGGGTCTCCTACAATGAGCAGTTCTTC,CASSVGSGGVSYNEQFF
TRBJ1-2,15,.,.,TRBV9,TGTGCCAGCAGCGTAGTAGACAGTCCTCATCGGGGCTACACCTTC,CASSVVDSPHRGYTF
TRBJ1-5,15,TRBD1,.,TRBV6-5,TGTGCCAGCAATGGGGACAGGGGTTACAATCAGCCCCAGCATTTT,CASNGDRGYNQPQHF
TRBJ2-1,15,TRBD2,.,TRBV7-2,TGTGCCAGCAGCTTAGCGATTACTAGCGACAATGAGCAGTTCTTC,CASSLAITSDNEQFF
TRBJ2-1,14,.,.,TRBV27,TGTGCCAGCGCCCTTTTCGACGCGACAGTTGAGCAGTTCTTC,CASALFDATVEQFF
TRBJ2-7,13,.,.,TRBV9,TGTGCCAGCAGCGTAGATTGGGGGCCCGAGCAGTACTTC,CASSVDWGPEQYF
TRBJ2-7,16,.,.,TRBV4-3,TGCGCCAGCAGCCAGACCCTCGCCAGGGGTAGTCCTGAGCAGTACTTC,CASSQTLARGSPEQYF